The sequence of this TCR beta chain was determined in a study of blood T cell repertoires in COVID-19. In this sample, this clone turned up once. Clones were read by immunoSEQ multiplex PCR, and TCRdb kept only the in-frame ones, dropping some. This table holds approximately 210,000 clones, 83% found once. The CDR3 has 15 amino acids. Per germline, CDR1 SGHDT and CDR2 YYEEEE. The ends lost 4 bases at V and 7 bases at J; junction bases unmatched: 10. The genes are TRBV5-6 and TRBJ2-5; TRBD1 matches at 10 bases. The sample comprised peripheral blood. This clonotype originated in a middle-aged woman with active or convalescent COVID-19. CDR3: CASSKPGTGDRTQYF. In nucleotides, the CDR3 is TGTGCCAGCAGCAAACCCGGGACAGGGGATCGGACCCAGTACTTC.